The rows below give T cell receptor beta chains drawn from one sample of a study of long-term antiretroviral therapy in people with HIV. Clones were read by immunoSEQ multiplex PCR, and TCRdb kept only the in-frame ones, dropping some. The table shows about 22,000 clones, with around 84% occurring only once. Source: unsorted PBMCs, taken 1.3 years after starting antiretroviral therapy. All receptors derive from a man in his 60s with HIV. Both conserved end residues are part of each CDR3. The D gene is left open where the match is weak. Clone size is shown for a subset of rows, as once, few, many or a class of expanded clone.

V gene	clone size	D gene	J gene	CDR3 protein	CDR3 DNA
TRBV5-1	once	.	TRBJ1-2	CASSLAGGLEGYTF	TGCGCCAGCAGCTTGGCCGGGGGGCTCGAGGGCTACACCTTC
TRBV6-1	.	.	TRBJ2-1	CASSERTVYNEQFF	TGTGCCAGCAGTGAAAGGACAGTTTACAATGAGCAGTTCTTC
TRBV2	.	.	TRBJ1-4	CASSRGATATNEKLFF	TGTGCCAGCAGTCGGGGCGCAACAGCAACTAATGAAAAACTGTTTTTT
TRBV18	few	.	TRBJ1-2	CASSPAGGANGYTF	TGTGCCAGCTCACCGGCGGGGGGCGCGAATGGCTACACCTTC
TRBV4-1	.	.	TRBJ2-1	CASSKPSTGYEQFF	TGCGCCAGCAGCAAGCCCTCAACGGGGTATGAGCAGTTCTTC
TRBV5-1	.	TRBD1	TRBJ2-3	CASRPAGTGSTDTQYF	TGCGCCAGCAGGCCAGCCGGGACAGGGTCCACAGATACGCAGTATTTT
TRBV4-1	.	.	TRBJ1-2	CASSQEQVGGYTF	TGCGCCAGCAGCCAAGAACAGGTCGGCGGCTACACCTTC
TRBV6-1	.	.	TRBJ2-7	CASSEGQGEDEQYF	TGTGCCAGCAGTGAAGGCCAGGGGGAGGACGAGCAGTACTTC
TRBV5-1	.	TRBD1	TRBJ2-3	CASSLAPGQGSLEQYF	TGCGCCAGCAGCTTGGCTCCGGGACAGGGGTCGTTGGAGCAGTATTTT
TRBV27	.	TRBD2	TRBJ2-7	CASSPLPGRGGDTYEQYF	TGTGCCAGCAGTCCCCTCCCAGGACGCGGGGGAGATACCTACGAGCAGTACTTC
TRBV7-2	.	TRBD1	TRBJ1-1	CASNRDRGMNTEAFF	TGTGCCAGCAACCGGGACAGGGGGATGAACACTGAAGCTTTCTTT
TRBV7-6	.	.	TRBJ1-2	CASSQSHKYGYTF	TGTGCCAGCAGCCAAAGCCACAAATATGGCTACACCTTC
TRBV4-3	.	TRBD2	TRBJ2-7	CASSRVSGGYYEQYF	TGCGCCAGCAGCCGAGTTAGCGGGGGGTACTACGAGCAGTACTTC
TRBV18	.	TRBD1	TRBJ1-5	CASSPTAQGRDQPQHF	TGTGCCAGCTCACCGACCGCACAGGGGCGAGATCAGCCCCAGCATTTT
TRBV18	.	.	TRBJ2-5	CASSPFRDEVTQYF	TGTGCCAGCTCACCCTTTCGGGATGAGGTGACCCAGTACTTC
TRBV6-5	once	TRBD1	TRBJ1-5	CASSFDRVLSNQPQHF	TGTGCCAGCAGTTTTGACAGGGTATTAAGCAATCAGCCCCAGCATTTT
TRBV5-1	once	.	TRBJ2-7	CASSLVTANYEQYF	TGCGCCAGCAGCTTGGTAACCGCCAACTACGAGCAGTACTTC
TRBV7-3	.	.	TRBJ2-3	CASSPGTSSPSTDTQYF	TGTGCCAGCAGCCCCGGTACTAGCAGCCCAAGCACAGATACGCAGTATTTT
TRBV19	.	.	TRBJ2-3	CASSWMETDTQYF	TGTGCCAGTAGTTGGATGGAGACAGATACGCAGTATTTT
TRBV12-5	once	.	TRBJ1-1	CASGLVSGTEAFF	TGTGCTAGTGGTTTGGTATCCGGGACTGAAGCTTTCTTT
TRBV5-1	once	TRBD1	TRBJ2-3	CASSLRTGVGRTDTQYF	TGCGCCAGCAGCCTACGGACAGGGGTAGGGAGGACAGATACGCAGTATTTT
TRBV6-5	.	.	TRBJ1-5	CASSPVLSQPQHF	TGTGCCAGCAGTCCCGTCTTAAGTCAGCCCCAGCATTTT
TRBV7-9	.	.	TRBJ1-5	CASSLLGGQPQHF	TGTGCCAGCAGCTTATTGGGTGGCCAGCCCCAGCATTTT
TRBV19	.	.	TRBJ2-5	CASSIISGGTQETQYF	TGTGCCAGTAGTATTATTAGCGGCGGCACCCAAGAGACCCAGTACTTC
TRBV29-1	.	TRBD1	TRBJ1-1	CSVSGQPNTEAFF	TGCAGCGTATCGGGACAGCCGAACACTGAAGCTTTCTTT
TRBV9	few	.	TRBJ2-2	CASSVDGGPDGELFF	TGTGCCAGCAGCGTAGACGGGGGGCCGGACGGGGAGCTGTTTTTT
TRBV11-3	.	.	TRBJ2-1	CASSFGTNNEQFF	TGTGCCAGCAGCTTCGGGACAAACAATGAGCAGTTCTTC
TRBV29-1	.	.	TRBJ1-1	CSVESPTRISTEAFF	TGCAGCGTTGAATCCCCTACCCGAATCTCCACTGAAGCTTTCTTT
TRBV7-2	.	.	TRBJ2-4	CASSNKTGAKNIQYF	TGTGCCAGCAGCAACAAGACAGGAGCCAAAAACATTCAGTACTTC
TRBV19	.	TRBD1	TRBJ1-5	CASSIGTESSNQPQHF	TGTGCCAGTAGTATTGGGACAGAGTCGAGCAATCAGCCCCAGCATTTT
TRBV30	.	TRBD1	TRBJ1-1	CAWDHQGGTEAFF	TGTGCCTGGGATCACCAGGGGGGCACTGAAGCTTTCTTT
TRBV7-9	.	.	TRBJ2-7	CASSGNNQGRRSYEQYF	TGTGCCAGCAGCGGAAATAATCAGGGGCGCAGATCCTACGAGCAGTACTTC
TRBV6-5	.	.	TRBJ1-6	CASSYQSPPLNSPLHF	TGTGCCAGCAGTTACCAGAGCCCGCCACTTAATTCACCCCTCCACTTT
TRBV7-9	.	.	TRBJ1-1	CASSFNMGTEAFF	TGTGCCAGCAGCTTTAATATGGGGACAGAAGCTTTCTTT
TRBV6-5	.	.	TRBJ1-6	CASTFRQFNSPLHF	TGTGCCAGCACCTTTAGACAATTTAATTCACCCCTCCACTTT
TRBV4-3	once	TRBD1	TRBJ2-3	CASSQGTGGDFMSDTQYF	TGCGCCAGCAGCCAAGGGACAGGGGGCGATTTCATGTCAGATACGCAGTATTTT
TRBV13	.	.	TRBJ2-7	CASSLTGGYEQYF	TGTGCCAGCAGCTTGACAGGTGGCTACGAGCAGTACTTC
TRBV5-1	once	.	TRBJ2-4	CASSLGGKNIQYF	TGCGCCAGCAGCCTCGGAGGCAAAAACATTCAGTACTTC
TRBV20-1	.	.	TRBJ1-2	CSASFYGYTF	TGCAGTGCTAGTTTCTATGGCTACACCTTC
TRBV2	.	.	TRBJ2-5	CASSEFRVQETQYF	TGTGCCAGCAGTGAGTTCAGGGTTCAGGAGACCCAGTACTTC
TRBV18	.	.	TRBJ1-4	CASSPGWGSDEKLFF	TGTGCCAGCTCACCAGGGTGGGGGTCGGATGAAAAACTGTTTTTT
TRBV10-3	.	.	TRBJ1-4	CAISEGAIGDEKLFF	TGTGCCATCAGTGAGGGGGCCATCGGGGATGAAAAACTGTTTTTT
TRBV27	.	TRBD1	TRBJ1-2	CASSLYGDRAYGYTF	TGTGCCAGCAGTTTATACGGGGACAGGGCCTATGGCTACACCTTC
TRBV5-6	.	.	TRBJ2-3	CASSRGEGADTQYF	TGTGCCAGCAGCAGGGGTGAGGGGGCAGATACGCAGTATTTT
TRBV11-2	.	.	TRBJ2-1	CASRDLGTNNEQFF	TGTGCCAGCAGGGATCTAGGCACGAACAATGAGCAGTTCTTC
TRBV10-1	.	TRBD1	TRBJ2-3	CASSTGQDSDTQYF	TGCGCCAGCAGTACGGGACAGGATTCAGATACGCAGTATTTT
TRBV19	.	.	TRBJ1-2	CASSMLVSDGYTF	TGTGCCAGTAGTATGCTGGTTTCCGATGGCTACACCTTC
TRBV19	.	TRBD1	TRBJ1-1	CASSSTGGSRTEAFF	TGTGCCAGTAGTTCCACAGGGGGCAGTCGGACTGAAGCTTTCTTT
TRBV5-6	.	TRBD1	TRBJ1-6	CASSFGTVQSPLHF	TGTGCCAGCAGCTTTGGGACAGTGCAGTCACCCCTCCACTTT
TRBV7-6	.	.	TRBJ2-2	CASSQGQNTGELFF	TGTGCCAGCAGCCAAGGACAGAACACCGGGGAGCTGTTTTTT
TRBV11-2	.	.	TRBJ2-7	CASRRDTYEQYF	TGTGCCAGCCGGAGGGATACCTACGAGCAGTACTTC
TRBV25-1	.	.	TRBJ2-7	CASSSVGQYDEQYF	TGTGCCAGCAGTTCAGTAGGGCAGTATGACGAGCAGTACTTC
TRBV5-4	.	.	TRBJ2-2	CASSLVQRSANTGELFF	TGTGCCAGCAGCTTAGTCCAGAGGAGCGCGAACACCGGGGAGCTGTTTTTT
TRBV6-4	.	.	TRBJ1-5	CASSLSPREPQHF	TGTGCCAGCAGTCTCTCCCCCAGGGAACCCCAGCATTTT
TRBV7-9	.	.	TRBJ2-3	CASSLATDTQYF	TGTGCCAGCAGCTTAGCCACAGATACGCAGTATTTT
TRBV4-3	.	.	TRBJ1-6	CASSDGQIVSPLHF	TGCGCCAGCAGCGATGGACAGATCGTTTCACCCCTCCACTTT
TRBV28	.	TRBD2	TRBJ2-7	CASSFIAGSYEQYF	TGTGCCAGCAGTTTTATAGCGGGCTCCTACGAGCAGTACTTC
TRBV7-4	.	TRBD1	TRBJ1-3	CASSLDEDRNRKSSGNTIYF	TGTGCCAGCAGCTTAGACGAGGACAGGAACAGAAAGTCTTCTGGAAACACCATATATTTT
TRBV5-1	.	TRBD1	TRBJ2-7	CASSPGQGPYEQYF	TGCGCCAGCAGCCCCGGACAGGGGCCCTACGAGCAGTACTTC
TRBV7-6	.	.	TRBJ2-1	CASSLASAIYNEQFF	TGTGCCAGCAGCTTGGCATCAGCGATTTACAATGAGCAGTTCTTC